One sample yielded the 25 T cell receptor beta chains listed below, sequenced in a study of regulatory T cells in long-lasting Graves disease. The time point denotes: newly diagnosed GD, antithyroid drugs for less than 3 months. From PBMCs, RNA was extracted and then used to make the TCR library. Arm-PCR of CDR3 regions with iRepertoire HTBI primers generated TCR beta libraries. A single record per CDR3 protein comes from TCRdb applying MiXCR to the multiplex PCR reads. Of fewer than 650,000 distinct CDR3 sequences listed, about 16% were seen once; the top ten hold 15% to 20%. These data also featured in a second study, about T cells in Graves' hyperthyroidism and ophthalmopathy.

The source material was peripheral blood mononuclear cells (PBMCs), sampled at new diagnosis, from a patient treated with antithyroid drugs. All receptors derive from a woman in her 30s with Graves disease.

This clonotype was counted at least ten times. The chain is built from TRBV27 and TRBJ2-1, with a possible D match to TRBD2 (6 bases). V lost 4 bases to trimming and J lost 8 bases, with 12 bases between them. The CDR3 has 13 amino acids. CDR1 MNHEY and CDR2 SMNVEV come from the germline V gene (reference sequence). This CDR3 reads CASSSFPSDEQFF. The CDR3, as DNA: TGTGCCAGCAGTTCTTTCCCTAGCGATGAGCAGTTCTTC.

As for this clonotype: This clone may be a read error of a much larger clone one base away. CDR3 in DNA: TGTGCCAGCAGCTTACAGACAGGAAGTGAAAAACTGTTTTTT. Protein product: CASSLQTGSEKLFF. V usage is TRBV7-8 and J usage is TRBJ1-4; D perhaps matches TRBD1 (6 bases). V was trimmed by 2 bases and J by 7 bases, leaving 11 bases between them. The CDR3 contains 14 residues. Germline V lookup: CDR1 SGHVS, CDR2 FQNEAQ.

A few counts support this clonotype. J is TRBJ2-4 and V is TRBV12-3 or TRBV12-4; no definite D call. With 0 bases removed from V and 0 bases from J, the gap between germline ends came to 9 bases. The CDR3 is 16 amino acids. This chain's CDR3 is CASSLAAYIAKNIQYF. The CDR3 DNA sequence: TGTGCCAGCAGTTTAGCAGCTTACATAGCCAAAAACATTCAGTACTTC.

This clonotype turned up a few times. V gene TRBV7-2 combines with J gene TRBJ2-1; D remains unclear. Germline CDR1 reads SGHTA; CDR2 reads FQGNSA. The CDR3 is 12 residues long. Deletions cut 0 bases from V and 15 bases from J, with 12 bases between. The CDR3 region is CASSLAKSELFF. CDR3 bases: TGTGCCAGCAGCTTAGCGAAGAGCGAGTTGTTCTTC.

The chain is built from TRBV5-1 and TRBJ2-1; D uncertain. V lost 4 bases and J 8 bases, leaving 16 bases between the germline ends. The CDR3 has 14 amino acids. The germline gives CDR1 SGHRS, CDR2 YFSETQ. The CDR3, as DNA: TGCGCCAGCAGCCCTTCCTACCTTATCGATGAGCAGTTCTTC. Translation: CASSPSYLIDEQFF. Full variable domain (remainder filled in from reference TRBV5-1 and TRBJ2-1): KAGVTQTPRYLIKTRGQQVTLSCSPISGHRSVSWYQQTPGQGLQFLFEYFSETQRNKGNFPGRFSGRQFSNSRSEMNVSTLELGDSALYLCASSPSYLIDEQFFGPGTRLTVL.

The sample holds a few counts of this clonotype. CDR3: CSVEARVNTEAFF. The CDR3 nucleotides read TGCAGCGTCGAGGCGCGTGTGAACACTGAAGCTTTCTTT. This chain links TRBV29-1 with TRBJ1-1; D is uncertain. The CDR3 is made up of 13 amino acids. V was clipped by 6 bases and J by 0 bases, with 11 bases between them. Germline lookup yields CDR1 SQVTM and CDR2 ANQGSEA.

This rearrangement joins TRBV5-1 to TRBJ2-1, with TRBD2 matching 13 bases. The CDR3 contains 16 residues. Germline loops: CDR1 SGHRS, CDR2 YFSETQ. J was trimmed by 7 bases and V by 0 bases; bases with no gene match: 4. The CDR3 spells CASSLGTSGSGNEQFF. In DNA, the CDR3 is TGCGCCAGCAGCTTGGGGACTAGCGGGAGTGGTAATGAGCAGTTCTTC.

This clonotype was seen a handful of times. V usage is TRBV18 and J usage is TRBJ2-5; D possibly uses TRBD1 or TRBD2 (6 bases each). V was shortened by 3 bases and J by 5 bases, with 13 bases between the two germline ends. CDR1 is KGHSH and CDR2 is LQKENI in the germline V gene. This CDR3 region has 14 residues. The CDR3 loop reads CASSPRRGLETQYF. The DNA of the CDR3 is TGTGCCAGCTCACCCCGGAGGGGGTTGGAGACCCAGTACTTC.

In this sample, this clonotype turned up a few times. In nucleotides, the CDR3 is TGTGCCAGCAGCCAAGAAGGCGGACAGGGGATAGACGAGCAGTACTTC. Its translation is CASSQEGGQGIDEQYF. This chain uses TRBV3-1 with TRBJ2-7; 9 nucleotides line up with TRBD1. The germline CDR1 and CDR2 sequences are LGHDT and YNNKEL (reference sequence). Losses at the gene ends were 0 bases for V and 5 bases for J; bases not matched to a gene: 8. The CDR3 is 16 amino acids.

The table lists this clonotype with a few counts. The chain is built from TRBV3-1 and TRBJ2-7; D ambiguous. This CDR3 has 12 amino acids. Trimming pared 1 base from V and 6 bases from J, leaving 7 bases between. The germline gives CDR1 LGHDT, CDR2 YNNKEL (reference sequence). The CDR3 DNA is TGTGCCAGCAGCCAAGTCTGGGGCGAGCAGTACTTC. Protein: CASSQVWGEQYF.

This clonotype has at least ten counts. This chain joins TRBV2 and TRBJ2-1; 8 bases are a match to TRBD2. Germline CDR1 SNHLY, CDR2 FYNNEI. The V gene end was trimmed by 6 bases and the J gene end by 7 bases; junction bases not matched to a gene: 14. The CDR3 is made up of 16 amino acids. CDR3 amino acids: CASRTSTGGLVNEQFF. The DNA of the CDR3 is TGTGCCAGCAGGACCAGTACGGGAGGGCTTGTTAATGAGCAGTTCTTC.

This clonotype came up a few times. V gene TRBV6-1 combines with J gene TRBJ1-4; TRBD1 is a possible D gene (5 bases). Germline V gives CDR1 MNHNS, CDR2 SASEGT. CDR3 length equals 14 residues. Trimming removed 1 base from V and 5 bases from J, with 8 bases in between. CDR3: CASSEVGVNEKLFF. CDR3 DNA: TGTGCCAGCAGTGAAGTGGGGGTGAATGAAAAACTGTTTTTT.

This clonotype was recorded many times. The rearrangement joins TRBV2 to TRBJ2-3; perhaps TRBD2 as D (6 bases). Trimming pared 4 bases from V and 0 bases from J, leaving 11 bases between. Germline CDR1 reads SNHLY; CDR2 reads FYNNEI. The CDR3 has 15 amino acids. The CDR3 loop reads CASSGRGSSTDTQYF. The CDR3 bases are TGTGCCAGCAGTGGCCGGGGGTCTAGCACAGATACGCAGTATTTT.

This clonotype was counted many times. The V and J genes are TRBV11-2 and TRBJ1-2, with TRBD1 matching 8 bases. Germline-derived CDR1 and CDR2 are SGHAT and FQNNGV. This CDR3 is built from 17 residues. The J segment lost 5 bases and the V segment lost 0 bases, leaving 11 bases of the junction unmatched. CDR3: CASSLDIRDRRHYGYTF. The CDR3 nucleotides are TGTGCCAGCAGCTTAGATATTCGGGACAGGCGTCATTATGGCTACACCTTC.

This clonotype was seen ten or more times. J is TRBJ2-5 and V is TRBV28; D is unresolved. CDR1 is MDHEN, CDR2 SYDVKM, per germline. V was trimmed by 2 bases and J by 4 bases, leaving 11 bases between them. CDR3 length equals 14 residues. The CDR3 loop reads CASSLQGLGETQYF. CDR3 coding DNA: TGTGCCAGCAGTTTACAAGGGCTCGGAGAGACCCAGTACTTC. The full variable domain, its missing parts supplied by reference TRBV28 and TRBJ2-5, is DVKVTQSSRYLVKRTGEKVFLECVQDMDHENMFWYRQDPGLGLRLIYFSYDVKMKEKGDIPEGYSVSREKKERFSLILESASTNQTSMYLCASSLQGLGETQYFGPGTRLLVL.

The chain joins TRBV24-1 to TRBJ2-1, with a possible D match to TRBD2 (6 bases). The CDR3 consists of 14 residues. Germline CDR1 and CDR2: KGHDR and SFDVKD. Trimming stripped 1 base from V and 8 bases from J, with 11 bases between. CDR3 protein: CATSDFPGVDEQFF. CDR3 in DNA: TGTGCCACCAGTGATTTCCCGGGAGTGGATGAGCAGTTCTTC.

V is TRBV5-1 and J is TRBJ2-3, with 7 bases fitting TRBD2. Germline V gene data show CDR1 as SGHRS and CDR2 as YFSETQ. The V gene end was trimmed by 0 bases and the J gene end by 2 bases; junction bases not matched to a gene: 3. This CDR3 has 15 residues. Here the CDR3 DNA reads TGCGCCAGCAGCTTGGTAACTAGCGCCACAGATACGCAGTATTTT. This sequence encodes CASSLVTSATDTQYF. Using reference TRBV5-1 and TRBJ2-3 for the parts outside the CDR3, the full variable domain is KAGVTQTPRYLIKTRGQQVTLSCSPISGHRSVSWYQQTPGQGLQFLFEYFSETQRNKGNFPGRFSGRQFSNSRSEMNVSTLELGDSALYLCASSLVTSATDTQYFGPGTRLTVL.

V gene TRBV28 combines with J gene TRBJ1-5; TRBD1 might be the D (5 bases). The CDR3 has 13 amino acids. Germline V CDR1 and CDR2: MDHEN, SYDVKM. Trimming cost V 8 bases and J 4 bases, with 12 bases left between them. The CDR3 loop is CASGGTLNQPQHF. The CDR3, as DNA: TGTGCCAGCGGAGGGACCTTAAATCAGCCCCAGCATTTT.

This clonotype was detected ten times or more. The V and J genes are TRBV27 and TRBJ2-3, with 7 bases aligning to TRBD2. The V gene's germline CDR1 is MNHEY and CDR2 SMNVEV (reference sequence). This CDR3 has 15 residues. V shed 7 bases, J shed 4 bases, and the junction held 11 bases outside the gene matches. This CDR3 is CASKRRERTPDTQYF. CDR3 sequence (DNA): TGTGCCAGCAAACGGCGGGAGAGAACCCCAGATACGCAGTATTTT.

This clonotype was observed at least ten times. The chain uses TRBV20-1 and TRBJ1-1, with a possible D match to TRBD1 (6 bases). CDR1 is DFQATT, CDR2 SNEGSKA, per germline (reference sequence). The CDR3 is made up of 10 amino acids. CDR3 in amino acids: CNVPGVIAFF. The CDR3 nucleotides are TGCAATGTCCCAGGGGTGATCGCTTTCTTT.

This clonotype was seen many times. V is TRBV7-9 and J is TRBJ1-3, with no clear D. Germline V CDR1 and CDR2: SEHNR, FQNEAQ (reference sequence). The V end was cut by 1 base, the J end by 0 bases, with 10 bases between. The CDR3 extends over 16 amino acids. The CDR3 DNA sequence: TGTGCCAGCAGCTTAGGGTCTCCAAGCTCTGGAAACACCATATATTTT. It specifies CASSLGSPSSGNTIYF.

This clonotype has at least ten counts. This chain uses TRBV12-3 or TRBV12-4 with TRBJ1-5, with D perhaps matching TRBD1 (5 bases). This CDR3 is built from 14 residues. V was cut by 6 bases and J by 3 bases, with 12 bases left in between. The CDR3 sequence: CASSLSGNNQPQHF. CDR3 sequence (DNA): TGTGCCAGCAGCTTATCAGGGAACAATCAGCCCCAGCATTTT.

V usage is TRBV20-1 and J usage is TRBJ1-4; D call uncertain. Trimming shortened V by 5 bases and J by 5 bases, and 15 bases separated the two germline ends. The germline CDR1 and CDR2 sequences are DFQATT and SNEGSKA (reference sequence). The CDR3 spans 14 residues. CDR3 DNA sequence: TGCAGTGCTTCCGGGTACATAGAGAATGAAAAACTGTTTTTT. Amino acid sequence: CSASGYIENEKLFF.

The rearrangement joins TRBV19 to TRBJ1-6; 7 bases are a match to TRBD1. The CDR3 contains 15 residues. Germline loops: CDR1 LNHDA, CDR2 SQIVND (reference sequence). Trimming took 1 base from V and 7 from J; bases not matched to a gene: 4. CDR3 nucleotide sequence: TGTGCCAGTAGTATAGCCGACAGGGCGAATTCACCCCTCCACTTT. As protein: CASSIADRANSPLHF. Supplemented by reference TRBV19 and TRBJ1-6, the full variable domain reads DGGITQSPKYLFRKEGQNVTLSCEQNLNHDAMYWYRQDPGQGLRLIYYSQIVNDFQKGDIAEGYSVSREKKESFPLTVTSAQKNPTAFYLCASSIADRANSPLHFGNGTRLTVT.

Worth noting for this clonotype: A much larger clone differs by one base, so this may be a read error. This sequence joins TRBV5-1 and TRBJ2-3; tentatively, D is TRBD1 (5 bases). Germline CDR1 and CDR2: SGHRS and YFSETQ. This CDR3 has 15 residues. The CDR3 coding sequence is TGCGTCAGCAGCAAGGACAAAATACTCACAGATACGCAGTATTTT. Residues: CVSSKDKILTDTQYF.